This TCR beta chain originates from a study of technical replicates of blood from a handful of donors. Produced via immunoSEQ multiplex PCR; TCRdb's table is partial and in-frame only. Of 80,000 or so clones in the sample, roughly 98% were seen once. Germline V gene lookup returns CDR1 SGHRS and CDR2 YFSETQ. The V segment lost 4 bases and the J segment 3 bases; nucleotides outside the gene matches: 5. The CDR3 extends over 14 amino acids. This clonotype was obtained from a human donor in good health. Sequencing was done on a sample of T cells isolated from PBMCs. The rearrangement joins TRBV5-1 to TRBJ2-7; 9 nucleotides line up with TRBD1. DNA of the CDR3: TGCGCCAGCAGCACGGGACAGGGTGGCTACGAGCAGTACTTC. This encodes CASSTGQGGYEQYF.